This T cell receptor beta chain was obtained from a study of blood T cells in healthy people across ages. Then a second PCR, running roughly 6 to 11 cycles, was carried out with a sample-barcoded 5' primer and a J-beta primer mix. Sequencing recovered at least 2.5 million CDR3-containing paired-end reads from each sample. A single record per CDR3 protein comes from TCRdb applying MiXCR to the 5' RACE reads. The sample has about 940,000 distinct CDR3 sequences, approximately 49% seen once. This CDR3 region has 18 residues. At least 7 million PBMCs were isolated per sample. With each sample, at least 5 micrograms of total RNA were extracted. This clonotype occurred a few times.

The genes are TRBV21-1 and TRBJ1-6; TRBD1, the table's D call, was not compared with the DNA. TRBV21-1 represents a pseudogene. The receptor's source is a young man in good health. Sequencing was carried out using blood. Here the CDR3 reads CASSKAWDSGSYNSPLHF. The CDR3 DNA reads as TGTGCCAGCAGCAAAGCCTGGGACAGTGGCTCCTATAATTCACCCCTCCACTTT.